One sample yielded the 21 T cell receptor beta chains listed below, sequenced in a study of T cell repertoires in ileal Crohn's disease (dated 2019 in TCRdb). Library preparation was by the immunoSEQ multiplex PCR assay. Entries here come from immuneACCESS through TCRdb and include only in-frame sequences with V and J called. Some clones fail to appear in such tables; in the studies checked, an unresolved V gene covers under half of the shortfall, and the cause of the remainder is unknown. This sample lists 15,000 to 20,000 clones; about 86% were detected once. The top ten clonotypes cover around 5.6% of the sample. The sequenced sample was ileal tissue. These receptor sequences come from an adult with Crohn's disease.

CDR3 region: CASIRTGNTEAFF. Written as DNA, the CDR3 is TGTGCCAGCATTCGGACAGGGAACACTGAAGCTTTCTTT. This sequence joins TRBV7-2 and TRBJ1-1, with 7 bases lining up with TRBD1. From germline, CDR1 is SGHTA and CDR2 FQGNSA. The J segment lost 1 base and the V segment lost 7 bases, leaving 3 bases of the junction unmatched. CDR3 length equals 13 residues.

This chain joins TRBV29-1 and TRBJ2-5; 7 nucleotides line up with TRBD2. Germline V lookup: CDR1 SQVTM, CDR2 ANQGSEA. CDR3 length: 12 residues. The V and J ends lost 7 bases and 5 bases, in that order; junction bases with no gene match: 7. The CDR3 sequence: CSAWGGGETQYF. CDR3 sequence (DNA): TGCAGCGCTTGGGGGGGTGGGGAGACCCAGTACTTC.

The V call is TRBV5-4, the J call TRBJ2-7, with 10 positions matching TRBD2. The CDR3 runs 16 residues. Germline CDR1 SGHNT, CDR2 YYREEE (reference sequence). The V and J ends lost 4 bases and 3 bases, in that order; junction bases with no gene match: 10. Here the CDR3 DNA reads TGTGCCAGCAGCCCTGAGGGACTAGCGAACTACTACGAGCAGTACTTC. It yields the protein CASSPEGLANYYEQYF.

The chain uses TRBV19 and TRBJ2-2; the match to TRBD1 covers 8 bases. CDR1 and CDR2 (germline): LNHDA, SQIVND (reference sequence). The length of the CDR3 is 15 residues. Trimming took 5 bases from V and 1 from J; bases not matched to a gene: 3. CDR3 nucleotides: TGTGCCAGTAGTGGGACAGGTCTGAACACCGGGGAGCTGTTTTTT. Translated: CASSGTGLNTGELFF.

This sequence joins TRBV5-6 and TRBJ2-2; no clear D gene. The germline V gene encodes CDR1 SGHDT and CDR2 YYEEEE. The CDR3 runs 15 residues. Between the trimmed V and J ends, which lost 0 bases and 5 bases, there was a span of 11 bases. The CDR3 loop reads CASSLVPLVTGELFF. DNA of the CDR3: TGTGCCAGCAGCTTGGTCCCCCTTGTTACCGGGGAGCTGTTTTTT.

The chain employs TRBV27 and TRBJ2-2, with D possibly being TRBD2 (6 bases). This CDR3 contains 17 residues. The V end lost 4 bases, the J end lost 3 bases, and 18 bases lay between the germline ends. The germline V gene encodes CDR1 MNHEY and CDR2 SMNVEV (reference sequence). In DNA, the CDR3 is TGTGCCAGCAGTTGGTCCGGGAGTAAGGTGGACACCGGGGAGCTGTTTTTT. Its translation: CASSWSGSKVDTGELFF.

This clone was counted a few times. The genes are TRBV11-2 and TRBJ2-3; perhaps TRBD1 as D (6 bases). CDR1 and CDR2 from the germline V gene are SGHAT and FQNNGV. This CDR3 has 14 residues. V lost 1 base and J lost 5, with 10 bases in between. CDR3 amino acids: CASSLGGLGDTQYF. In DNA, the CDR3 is TGTGCCAGCAGCTTAGGGGGGCTAGGAGATACGCAGTATTTT. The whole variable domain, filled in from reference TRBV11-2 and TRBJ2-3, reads EAGVAQSPRYKIIEKRQSVAFWCNPISGHATLYWYQQILGQGPKLLIQFQNNGVVDDSQLPKDRFSAERLKGVDSTLKIQPAKLEDSAVYLCASSLGGLGDTQYFGPGTRLTVL.

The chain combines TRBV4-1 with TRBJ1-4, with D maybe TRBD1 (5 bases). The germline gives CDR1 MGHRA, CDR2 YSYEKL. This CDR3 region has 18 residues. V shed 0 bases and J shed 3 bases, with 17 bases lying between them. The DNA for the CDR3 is TGCGCCAGCAGCCAAGATCCTCTCTACGGGGGAGCTAATGAAAAACTGTTTTTT. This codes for CASSQDPLYGGANEKLFF.

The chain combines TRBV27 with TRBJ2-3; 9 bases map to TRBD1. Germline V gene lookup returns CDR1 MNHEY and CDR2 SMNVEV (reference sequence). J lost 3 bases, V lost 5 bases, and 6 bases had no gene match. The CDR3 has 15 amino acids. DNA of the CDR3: TGTGCCAGCAGTCCCGGGACAGGGTTAACAGATACGCAGTATTTT. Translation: CASSPGTGLTDTQYF.

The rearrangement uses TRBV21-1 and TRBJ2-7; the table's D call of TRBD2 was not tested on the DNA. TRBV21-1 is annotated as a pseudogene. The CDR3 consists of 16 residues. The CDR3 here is CASSNRLAGRRYEQYF. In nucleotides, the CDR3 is TGTGCCAGCAGCAATCGACTAGCGGGACGTCGGTACGAGCAGTACTTC.

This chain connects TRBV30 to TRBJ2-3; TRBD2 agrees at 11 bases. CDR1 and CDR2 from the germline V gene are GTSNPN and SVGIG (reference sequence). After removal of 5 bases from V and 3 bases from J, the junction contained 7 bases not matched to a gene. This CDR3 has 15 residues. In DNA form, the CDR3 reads TGTGCCTGGGGAGATAGCGGGAGGGGTACAGATACGCAGTATTTT. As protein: CAWGDSGRGTDTQYF.

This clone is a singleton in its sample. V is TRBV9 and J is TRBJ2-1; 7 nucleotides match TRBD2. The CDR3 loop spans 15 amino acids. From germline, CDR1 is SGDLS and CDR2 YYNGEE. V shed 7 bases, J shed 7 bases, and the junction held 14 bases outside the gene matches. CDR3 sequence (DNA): TGTGCCAGCGTCCCTGGTCTAGCGGTGGGGAATGAGCAGTTCTTC. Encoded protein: CASVPGLAVGNEQFF. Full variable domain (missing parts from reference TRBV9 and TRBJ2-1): DSGVTQTPKHLITATGQRVTLRCSPRSGDLSVYWYQQSLDQGLQFLIQYYNGEERAKGNILERFSAQQFPDLHSELNLSSLELGDSALYFCASVPGLAVGNEQFFGPGTRLTVL.

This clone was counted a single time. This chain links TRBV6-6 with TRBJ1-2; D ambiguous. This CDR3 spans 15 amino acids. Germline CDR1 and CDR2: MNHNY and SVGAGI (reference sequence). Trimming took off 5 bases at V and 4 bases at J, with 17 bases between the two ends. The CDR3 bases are TGTGCCAGCAGTACCCCCTCGATCGGTGCCTATGGCTACACCTTC. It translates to CASSTPSIGAYGYTF.

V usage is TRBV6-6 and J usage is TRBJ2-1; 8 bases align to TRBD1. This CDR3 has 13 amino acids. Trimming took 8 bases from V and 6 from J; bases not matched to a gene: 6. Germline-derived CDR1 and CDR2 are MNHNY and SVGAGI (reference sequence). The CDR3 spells CASHLTGVNEQFF. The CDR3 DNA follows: TGTGCCAGCCATCTGACAGGGGTCAATGAGCAGTTCTTC.

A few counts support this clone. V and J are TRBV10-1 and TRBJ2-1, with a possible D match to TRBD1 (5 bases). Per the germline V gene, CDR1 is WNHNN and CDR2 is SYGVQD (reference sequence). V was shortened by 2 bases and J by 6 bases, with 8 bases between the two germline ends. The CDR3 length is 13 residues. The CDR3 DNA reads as TGCGCCAGCAGTGAGGCAAGGGGCAATGAGCAGTTCTTC. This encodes CASSEARGNEQFF.

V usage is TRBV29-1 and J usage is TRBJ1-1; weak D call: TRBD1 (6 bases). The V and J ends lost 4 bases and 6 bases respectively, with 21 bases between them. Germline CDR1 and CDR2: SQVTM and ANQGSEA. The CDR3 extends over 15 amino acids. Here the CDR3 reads CSVGGRFTGIPEAFF. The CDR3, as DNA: TGCAGCGTTGGAGGCCGGTTTACAGGGATACCTGAAGCTTTCTTT.

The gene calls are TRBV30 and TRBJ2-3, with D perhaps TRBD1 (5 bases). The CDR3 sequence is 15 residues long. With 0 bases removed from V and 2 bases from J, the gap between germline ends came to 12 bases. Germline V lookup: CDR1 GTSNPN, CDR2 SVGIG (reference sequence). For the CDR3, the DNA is TGTGCCTGGAGTGTTAGGGGCTTAAACACAGATACGCAGTATTTT. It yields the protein CAWSVRGLNTDTQYF.

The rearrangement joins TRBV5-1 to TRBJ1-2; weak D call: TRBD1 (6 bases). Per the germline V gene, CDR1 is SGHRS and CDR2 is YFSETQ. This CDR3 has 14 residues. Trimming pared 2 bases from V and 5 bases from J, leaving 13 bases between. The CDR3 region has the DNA TGCGCCAGCAGCTTCCCAGGGGAGGGGTATGGCTACACCTTC. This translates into CASSFPGEGYGYTF.

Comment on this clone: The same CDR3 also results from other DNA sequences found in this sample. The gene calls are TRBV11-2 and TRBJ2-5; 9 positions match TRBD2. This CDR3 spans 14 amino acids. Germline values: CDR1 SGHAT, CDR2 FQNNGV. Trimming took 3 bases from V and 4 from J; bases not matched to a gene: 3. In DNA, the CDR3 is TGTGCCAGCAGCTTGGGACTAGCAGGAGAGACCCAGTACTTC. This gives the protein CASSLGLAGETQYF.

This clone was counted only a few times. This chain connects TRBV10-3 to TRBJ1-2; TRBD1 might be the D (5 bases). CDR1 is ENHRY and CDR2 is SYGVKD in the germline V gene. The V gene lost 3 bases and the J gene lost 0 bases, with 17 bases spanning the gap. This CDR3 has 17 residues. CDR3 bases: TGTGCCATCAGTGATTGGGGCACACCATCCTCTAACTATGGCTACACCTTC. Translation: CAISDWGTPSSNYGYTF.

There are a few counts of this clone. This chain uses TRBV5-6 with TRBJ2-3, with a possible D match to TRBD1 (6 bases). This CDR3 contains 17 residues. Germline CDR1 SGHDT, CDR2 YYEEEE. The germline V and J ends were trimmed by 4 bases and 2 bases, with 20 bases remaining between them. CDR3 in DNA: TGTGCCAGCAGCGACTGGGGGCCAGGGTCCTTCACAGATACGCAGTATTTT. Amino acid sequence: CASSDWGPGSFTDTQYF.